The rows below give T cell receptor beta chains drawn from one sample of a study of OX40 agonist ivuxolimab in advanced cancers. Generated by immunoSEQ multiplex PCR, the TCRdb table keeps only in-frame clones and is missing some. The sample holds around 23,000 clones, 77% seen once. The sample consisted of CD4+ or CD8+ T cells sorted from blood, taken in a trial of the OX40 agonist ivuxolimab. The receptor source for this set is an adult with an advanced solid tumor such as melanoma, head and neck, liver or kidney cancer. The conserved cysteine and the conserved F or W are not part of the CDR3 here. Size tells how often a clone was seen (once, few, many) or the class of an expanded clone, and some rows leave it out.

clone size,V gene,J gene,CDR3 protein
NA,TRBV13,TRBJ2-7,ASSPNPGRPPYEQY
NA,TRBV5-4,TRBJ1-2,ASSEGTGKPT
once,TRBV15,TRBJ2-7,ATSWGEYEQY
NA,TRBV7-6,TRBJ2-3,ASSRTSGGTDTQY
few,TRBV4-2,TRBJ2-7,ASSQGYRAYEQY
NA,TRBV13,TRBJ2-5,ASSLGLGLAETQY
NA,TRBV5-6,TRBJ1-6,ASSLLGGPLYNSPLH
NA,TRBV27,TRBJ1-6,ASRLTVGSNSPLH
NA,TRBV5-1,TRBJ2-7,ASSLFGTGDPSPYEQY
medium-sized,TRBV27,TRBJ2-1,ASSLWAGTDNEQF
NA,TRBV4-3,TRBJ2-7,ASSPTGDTYEQY
few,TRBV7-8,TRBJ2-3,ASSPSGREADTQY
NA,TRBV7-8,TRBJ1-6,ASSLGRGRDSPLH
once,TRBV5-6,TRBJ1-4,ASSLEGRPNEKLF
NA,TRBV7-9,TRBJ2-7,ASSSPSGESYEQY
NA,TRBV11-3,TRBJ2-2,ASSSWYRQGATGELF